This T cell receptor (beta chain) is from a study of blood T cell repertoires in COVID-19. Assay used: immunoSEQ multiplex PCR; TCRdb lists only in-frame clones, some missing. Among about 140,000 clones, approximately 84% were seen once, and the ten largest hold about 7%. The CDR3 length is 15 residues. Losses at the gene ends were 5 bases for V and 1 base for J; bases not matched to a gene: 6. Per germline, CDR1 SGHTA and CDR2 FQGTGA. The source is a human donor in a cohort sampled during active COVID-19. Material: peripheral blood. The rearrangement uses TRBV7-3 and TRBJ2-3; 7 nucleotides match TRBD1. Here the CDR3 reads CASSPHGQGTDTQYF. CDR3 DNA sequence: TGTGCCAGCAGCCCCCACGGACAGGGCACAGATACGCAGTATTTT. Full variable domain (missing parts from reference TRBV7-3 and TRBJ2-3): GAGVSQTPSNKVTEKGKYVELRCDPISGHTALYWYRQSLGQGPEFLIYFQGTGAADDSGLPNDRFFAVRPEGSVSTLKIQRTERGDSAVYLCASSPHGQGTDTQYFGPGTRLTVL.